The clone carrying this T cell receptor (beta chain) was counted ten times or more. What it binds is not known. CDR3 length equals 15 residues. V was pared by 0 bases and J by 2 bases, with 11 bases between. Looked up from germline, CDR1 is MNHEY and CDR2 is SVGAGI. TCR cDNA, made by 5'RACE template switching, carried an added universal primer site and UMIs. MiXCR was run by TCRdb on the 5' RACE reads, yielding one entry per CDR3 protein. Here the sample spans 350,000 to 450,000 distinct CDR3 sequences, around 19% being singletons. This sample stems from a study of T cells after yellow fever vaccination. Looking at the study overall: The SMART-Seq v4 Ultra Low Input method served to prepare the low-cell-number fractions.

Whole-study findings and limits: Abundant clonotypes (contaminants from the bulk population) could be present in FACS-sorted repertoires.

The genes are TRBV6-5 and TRBJ2-7, with D maybe TRBD1 (5 bases). This specimen was PBMCs, taken before the yellow fever booster vaccination. The sequence was collected from a man younger than 35 who received the YFV17D yellow fever vaccine. The CDR3 sequence: CASSYSTGQAYEQYF. CDR3 bases: TGTGCCAGCAGTTACTCGACCGGACAAGCCTACGAGCAGTACTTC.